Listed here are 26 T cell receptor beta chains from one sample, sequenced in a study of T cells in Graves' hyperthyroidism and ophthalmopathy. Amplified TCR beta CDR3 regions derived from RNA transcripts. TCR CDR3 underwent first-round RT-PCR with the HTBI primer set. MiXCR, run by TCRdb on the multiplex PCR reads, gives a single entry per CDR3 protein. The data contain fewer than 300,000 distinct CDR3 sequences, about 16% of them seen just once; the ten biggest clones take up about 30%. The sample comprised blood. These receptors were taken from a woman aged 45-65 years with Graves' hyperthyroidism that later progressed to Graves' ophthalmopathy.

In the case of this clonotype: This may be a read error: a much more frequent sequence differs by one nucleotide. The J gene is TRBJ2-6, the V gene TRBV30; tentatively, D is TRBD2 (5 bases). In germline, CDR1 is GTSNPN, CDR2 SVGIG (reference sequence). The CDR3 is made up of 12 amino acids. DNA of the CDR3: TGTGCCGGCCTCTTGCGGGCCAACGCCCTGACTTTC. Its translation is CAGLLRANALTF.

Many counts were recorded for this clonotype. This sequence joins TRBV20-1 and TRBJ2-1; D possibly corresponds to TRBD2 (5 bases). The germline V gene encodes CDR1 DFQATT and CDR2 SNEGSKA (reference sequence). The CDR3 runs to 13 residues. V lost 5 bases and J 4 bases, leaving 12 bases between the germline ends. The CDR3, as DNA: TGCAGTGCTCGAAGGACTTCATACAATGAGCAGTTCTTC. As protein: CSARRTSYNEQFF.

V and J are TRBV9 and TRBJ2-3; D might be TRBD2 (5 bases). The germline gives CDR1 SGDLS, CDR2 YYNGEE. The CDR3 is 16 amino acids. V dropped 4 bases and J dropped 2 bases, with 17 bases sitting between them. The CDR3 protein is CASSTPLGEVTDTQYF. Written as DNA, the CDR3 is TGTGCCAGCAGCACGCCGCTGGGAGAGGTCACAGATACGCAGTATTTT. Drawing the rest from reference TRBV9 and TRBJ2-3, the complete variable domain is DSGVTQTPKHLITATGQRVTLRCSPRSGDLSVYWYQQSLDQGLQFLIQYYNGEERAKGNILERFSAQQFPDLHSELNLSSLELGDSALYFCASSTPLGEVTDTQYFGPGTRLTVL.

The table lists this clonotype with many counts. This sequence joins TRBV6-2 or TRBV6-3 and TRBJ2-2, with a weak D call TRBD1 (5 bases). This CDR3 is built from 12 residues. Trimming stripped 8 bases from V and 4 bases from J, with 8 bases between. Germline CDR1 reads MNHEY; CDR2 reads SVGEGT. The CDR3 sequence is CASRTGTGELFF. CDR3 bases: TGTGCCAGCCGAACAGGCACCGGGGAGCTGTTTTTT.

This clonotype was seen more than once but under ten times. A much larger clone is a single base away; this may be a read error. The chain joins TRBV28 to TRBJ2-1; perhaps D is TRBD1 or TRBD2 (5 bases each). Germline CDR1 and CDR2: MDHEN and SYDVKM. The CDR3 contains 11 residues. Here the CDR3 DNA reads TGTGCCTGCAGATTGTTCCGGGACGAGTTCTTC. Protein product: CACRLFRDEFF.

This clonotype was counted at least ten times. V and J are TRBV7-2 and TRBJ2-1; D remains unclear. In germline, CDR1 is SGHTA, CDR2 FQGNSA. This CDR3 region has 14 residues. V dropped 6 bases and J dropped 7 bases, with 16 bases sitting between them. The CDR3 loop reads CASSLMAGSNEQFF. Written as DNA, the CDR3 is TGTGCCAGCAGTTTGATGGCAGGATCGAATGAGCAGTTCTTC.

Many counts were recorded for this clonotype. The chain employs TRBV2 and TRBJ2-7; D might be TRBD1 or TRBD2, each matching 6 bases. Trimming pared 7 bases from V and 2 bases from J, leaving 18 bases between. This CDR3 is built from 15 residues. Germline CDR1 reads SNHLY; CDR2 reads FYNNEI. The CDR3 loop is CASTAGGGITYEQYF. CDR3 DNA: TGTGCCAGCACCGCCGGAGGGGGTATTACCTACGAGCAGTACTTC.

This clonotype showed up just a few times. A much larger clone lies a single base off, so this may be a read error. The CDR3 end shows no conserved phenylalanine or tryptophan, and so a read error is likely. The V call is TRBV6-5, the J call TRBJ1-1; a possible D gene is TRBD1 (5 bases). Germline CDR1 MNHEY, CDR2 SVGAGI. This CDR3 spans 15 amino acids. The V end was cut by 2 bases, the J end by 2 bases, with 12 bases between. CDR3 sequence reads: CASSYGTGGNTEAFL. The CDR3, as DNA: TGTGCCAGCAGTTACGGGACGGGCGGTAACACTGAAGCTTTCCTT.

Only a few counts were recorded for this clonotype. J is TRBJ2-7 and V is TRBV9, with 8 bases that match TRBD1. The CDR3 runs 15 residues. Looked up from germline, CDR1 is SGDLS and CDR2 is YYNGEE. V lost 3 bases to trimming and J lost 6 bases; unmatched junction nucleotides: 11. The CDR3 is CASSGGDRGSFEQYF. As DNA, the CDR3 is TGTGCCAGCAGCGGGGGAGACAGGGGTAGCTTCGAGCAGTACTTC.

There are a few counts of this clonotype. The rearrangement links TRBV5-8 to TRBJ1-1, with 7 bases lining up with TRBD1. The V segment lost 0 bases and the J segment 8 bases; nucleotides outside the gene matches: 7. CDR1 and CDR2 from the germline V gene are SGHTS and YDEGEE. The CDR3 length is 14 residues. The CDR3 region is CASSLGGQFLEAFF. The CDR3 DNA reads TGTGCCAGCAGCTTGGGGGGACAGTTTCTCGAAGCTTTCTTT.

Ten or more counts support this clonotype. The J gene is TRBJ2-3, the V gene TRBV11-2; 7 bases agree with TRBD1. With V trimmed by 5 bases and J by 4 bases, 9 bases remained unmatched. This CDR3 has 15 residues. CDR1 and CDR2 from the germline V gene are SGHAT and FQNNGV. The CDR3 spells CASSPPGGLADTQYF. CDR3 nucleotides: TGTGCCAGCAGCCCCCCAGGGGGTTTGGCAGATACGCAGTATTTT.

This clonotype was counted between two and nine times. A much larger clone differs from this one at a single base, so this may be a read error. The V gene is TRBV18, the J gene TRBJ1-1; D is unresolved. The CDR3 consists of 14 residues. Germline CDR1 KGHSH, CDR2 LQKENI. Trimming stripped 6 bases from V and 1 base from J, with 12 bases between. CDR3 nucleotides: TGTGCCAGCTCGCTCGGACGGCCGAACACTGAAGCTTTCTTT. Translation gives CASSLGRPNTEAFF.

V and J are TRBV10-1 and TRBJ1-5, with D uncertain. The germline V gene has CDR1 WNHNN and CDR2 SYGVQD (reference sequence). The CDR3 has 13 residues. V was shortened by 3 bases and J by 7 bases, with 10 bases between the two germline ends. The CDR3 protein is CASSDGVGQPQHF. CDR3 nucleotide sequence: TGCGCCAGCAGTGACGGGGTAGGGCAGCCCCAGCATTTT.

The rearrangement links TRBV9 to TRBJ2-3, with D maybe TRBD2 (5 bases). Germline CDR1 reads SGDLS; CDR2 reads YYNGEE. V was pared by 2 bases and J by 5 bases, with 9 bases between. This CDR3 spans 13 amino acids. The CDR3 loop is CASSVGDGDTQYF. CDR3 DNA: TGTGCCAGCAGCGTGGGAGACGGAGATACGCAGTATTTT.

This clonotype appeared many times. The chain recombines TRBV19 with TRBJ2-7, with no clear D. Trimming removed 5 bases at V and 7 bases at J, with 15 bases between. The CDR3 consists of 13 residues. The germline V gene encodes CDR1 LNHDA and CDR2 SQIVND (reference sequence). The CDR3 loop reads CASSPRAYQEQYF. The CDR3 bases are TGTGCCAGTAGTCCCCGGGCCTATCAGGAGCAGTACTTC.

This clonotype was counted at least ten times. The chain links TRBV20-1 to TRBJ2-1; 7 bases are a match to TRBD2. Germline CDR1 reads DFQATT; CDR2 reads SNEGSKA (reference sequence). V lost 3 bases to trimming and J lost 0 bases; unmatched junction nucleotides: 2. The CDR3 covers 14 residues. The CDR3 protein is CSARTSISYNEQFF. DNA of the CDR3: TGCAGTGCTAGGACTAGCATCTCCTACAATGAGCAGTTCTTC.

This clonotype was seen ten or more times. The chain recombines TRBV28 with TRBJ2-3, with 7 nucleotides matching TRBD2. CDR3 length: 17 amino acids. Germline V gene data show CDR1 as MDHEN and CDR2 as SYDVKM. The V segment lost 5 bases and the J segment 1 base; nucleotides outside the gene matches: 12. The CDR3 coding sequence is TGTGCCAGCAGTCTCCCCCCCGGGAGGAGCCGCACAGATACGCAGTATTTT. Translated: CASSLPPGRSRTDTQYF.

The sample holds many counts of this clonotype. CDR3 coding DNA: TGTGCCAGCAGCCAAGGGCCCTACACTGAAGCTTTCTTT. It specifies CASSQGPYTEAFF. The rearrangement uses TRBV3-1 and TRBJ1-1, with D hard to call. Trimming removed 1 base at V and 3 bases at J, with 6 bases between. From germline, CDR1 is LGHDT and CDR2 YNNKEL (reference sequence). CDR3 length: 13 amino acids. The full variable domain, its missing parts supplied by reference TRBV3-1 and TRBJ1-1, is DTAVSQTPKYLVTQMGNDKSIKCEQNLGHDTMYWYKQDSKKFLKIMFSYNNKELIINETVPNRFSPKSPDKAHLNLHINSLELGDSAVYFCASSQGPYTEAFFGQGTRLTVV.

The table lists this clonotype with many counts. The chain is built from TRBV20-1 and TRBJ2-7, with TRBD1 matching 8 bases. The CDR3 contains 14 residues. V lost 3 bases, J lost 4 bases, and 8 bases stayed unmatched. Per the germline V gene, CDR1 is DFQATT and CDR2 is SNEGSKA (reference sequence). CDR3 coding DNA: TGCAGTGCTAGTCTGTTGACAGGGGCGTACGAGCAGTACTTC. Encoded protein: CSASLLTGAYEQYF.

This clonotype was seen at least ten times. This chain links TRBV7-3 with TRBJ2-7; no clear D gene. The length of the CDR3 is 13 residues. Germline V gene lookup returns CDR1 SGHTA and CDR2 FQGTGA. Trimming removed 5 bases from V and 0 bases from J, with 8 bases in between. Here the CDR3 reads CASSVLGSYEQYF. The CDR3 DNA is TGTGCCAGCAGCGTACTGGGCTCCTACGAGCAGTACTTC.

This clonotype was seen a few times. The V call is TRBV10-3, the J call TRBJ2-2; 7 positions agree with TRBD1. Germline V gives CDR1 ENHRY, CDR2 SYGVKD. The CDR3 is 17 residues long. V lost 2 bases and J lost 6; bases outside the gene matches: 12. The DNA of the CDR3 is TGTGCCATCAGTGAGAGAGCTTGGGCAGGGGGTCCCGGGGAGCTGTTTTTT. The encoded protein is CAISERAWAGGPGELFF.

This clonotype occurred a few times. This chain uses TRBV27 with TRBJ1-3; TRBD1 is a possible D gene (6 bases). The CDR3 extends over 15 amino acids. V was clipped by 5 bases and J by 3 bases, with 14 bases between them. Germline V gives CDR1 MNHEY, CDR2 SMNVEV (reference sequence). Here the CDR3 DNA reads TGTGCCAGCAGTCCTGCTAGGGGGGGTGGAAACACCATATATTTT. Amino acids: CASSPARGGGNTIYF.

This clonotype was found many times. J is TRBJ2-5 and V is TRBV2; 13 bases are a match to TRBD2. In germline, CDR1 is SNHLY, CDR2 FYNNEI. The CDR3 is made up of 14 amino acids. The trim removed 3 bases at V and 13 bases at J, leaving 8 bases unmatched. CDR3 nucleotides: TGTGCCAGCAGTGAGCAGACTAGCGGGAGGATCAGGTACTTC. Amino acids: CASSEQTSGRIRYF.

This clonotype occurred many times. The chain recombines TRBV6-1 with TRBJ2-1, with D uncertain. Germline V gene data show CDR1 as MNHNS and CDR2 as SASEGT. This CDR3 comprises 14 residues. V was cut by 5 bases and J by 3 bases, with 11 bases left in between. CDR3 protein: CASSSDGSYNEQFF. In nucleotides, the CDR3 is TGTGCCAGCAGTTCTGATGGTAGCTACAATGAGCAGTTCTTC.

The table lists this clonotype with a few counts. Here the CDR3 reads CASSVASSGANVLTF. Here the CDR3 DNA reads TGTGCCAGCAGCGTAGCGAGCTCTGGGGCCAACGTCCTGACTTTC. The chain combines TRBV9 with TRBJ2-6; no clear D. V was shortened by 0 bases and J by 0 bases, with 4 bases between the two germline ends. The CDR3 has 15 amino acids. The germline CDR1 and CDR2 sequences are SGDLS and YYNGEE.

The chain has TRBV12-3 or TRBV12-4 and TRBJ2-7; 11 positions agree with TRBD1. V was pared by 3 bases and J by 7 bases, with 2 bases of the junction left unmatched. The CDR3 spans 13 residues. The CDR3 loop is CASSLDRGPEQYF. For the CDR3, the DNA is TGTGCCAGCAGTTTGGACAGGGGGCCTGAGCAGTACTTC.